This T cell receptor (beta chain) was sequenced during a study of blood T cell repertoires in COVID-19. Study summary: Spain, Italy and the United States supplied samples that represented acute and convalescent COVID-19.

Libraries were prepared by immunoSEQ multiplex PCR; TCRdb keeps only in-frame clonotypes and omits some of them. The sample holds fewer than 350,000 clones, less than 85% seen once. Between the trimmed V and J ends, which lost 2 bases and 5 bases, there was a span of 25 bases. The germline V gene encodes CDR1 SEHNR and CDR2 FQNEAQ (reference sequence). The CDR3 is 19 amino acids. The chain carries TRBV7-9 and TRBJ2-1; possibly TRBD1 for D (5 bases). The sequencing sample was made of PBMCs or T cells enriched from blood (not recorded which). The receptor was derived from a woman aged 30 to 39 who had been exposed to COVID-19. CDR3 residues: CASSLRGSPIKGRHNEQFF. The CDR3 bases are TGTGCCAGCAGCTTAAGGGGTAGCCCAATCAAAGGGCGACACAATGAGCAGTTCTTC.